A selection of T cell receptor beta chains follows, all from one sample in a study of regulatory T cells in long-lasting Graves disease. TCRdb ran MiXCR on the multiplex PCR reads and lists one entry per CDR3 protein. The sample comprises approximately 310,000 distinct CDR3 sequences, over 15% of which are singletons, and around 36% rests with the top ten. Sequenced here: peripheral blood mononuclear cells (PBMCs), sampled at new diagnosis, from a patient treated with antithyroid drugs. Receptors were obtained from a female donor with Graves disease. Each CDR3 is given with its conserved first and last residue. D genes are given only for firm matches. Some rows have no size entry. The others give once, few or many, or a class for an expanded clone.

TRBV19,.,TRBJ2-1,many,TGTGCCAGTAGTCGTTCCCTACAGGGTTACAGCTCCTACAATGAGCAGTTCTTC,CASSRSLQGYSSYNEQFF
TRBV2,.,TRBJ2-7,many,TGTGCCAGCACAGGGGACGGCTACGAGCAGTACTTC,CASTGDGYEQYF
TRBV5-1,.,TRBJ2-1,.,TGCGCCAGCAGCCCAGGGGGGGCGCGGGATGAGCAGTTCTTC,CASSPGGARDEQFF
TRBV30,.,TRBJ2-7,.,TGTGCCTGGAGGAAAAGTATCCGCGAGCAGTACTTC,CAWRKSIREQYF
TRBV12-3/TRBV12-4,.,TRBJ2-1,many,TGTGCCAGCAGATCTGTTAAGGGGCGGTCCTACAATGAGCAGTTCTTC,CASRSVKGRSYNEQFF
TRBV10-3,TRBD1,TRBJ1-5,many,TGTGCCATCAGTGAGTCGGCTTCGGCCACAGGGGATCAGCCCCAGCATTTT,CAISESASATGDQPQHF
TRBV11-2,.,TRBJ2-1,.,TGTGCCAGCAGCCACAGGGATAATGAGCAGTTCTTC,CASSHRDNEQFF
TRBV2,.,TRBJ1-5,many,TGTGCCAGCAGTGACAGAAACAATCAGCCCCAGCATTTT,CASSDRNNQPQHF
TRBV18,.,TRBJ2-3,once,TGTGCCAGCGCCTCTCGCAGCACAGATACGCAGTATTTT,CASASRSTDTQYF
TRBV18,.,TRBJ2-7,many,TGTGCCAGCTCACCGGATATCAGCGCTGACGAGCAGTACTTC,CASSPDISADEQYF
TRBV20-1,.,TRBJ2-7,once,TGCAGTGCTAGAGATTCGTGGAACCTTTCCTACGAGCAGTACTTC,CSARDSWNLSYEQYF
TRBV19,TRBD2,TRBJ2-3,.,TGTGCCAGTGCGGACCCAATAAGACTAGCGGGAGATACGCAGTATTTT,CASADPIRLAGDTQYF
TRBV6-2/TRBV6-3,TRBD1,TRBJ2-1,few,TGTGCCAGCAGTTCGACCGGGACAGGACCCTACAATGAGCAGTTCTTC,CASSSTGTGPYNEQFF
TRBV12-3/TRBV12-4,.,TRBJ2-5,many,TGTGCCAGCAGTTTAGCTCCCAGGAACCAAGAGGCCCAGTACTTC,CASSLAPRNQEAQYF
TRBV6-1,TRBD1,TRBJ1-5,few,TGTGCCAGCAGGTTACAGGGGGGAAGCGGACAGCCCCAGCATTTT,CASRLQGGSGQPQHF
TRBV19,.,TRBJ2-5,few,TGTGCCAGTAGATCGGGCTTGCAAGAGACCCAGTACTTC,CASRSGLQETQYF
TRBV19,TRBD1,TRBJ1-4,many,TGTGCCAGCGAGGACAGGGACGGTGAAAAACTGTTTTTT,CASEDRDGEKLFF
TRBV5-6,.,TRBJ2-6,few,TGTGCCAGCAGCCGCCCCCCTGGGGCCAACGTCCTGACTTTC,CASSRPPGANVLTF
TRBV27,.,TRBJ1-2,.,TGTGCCAGCAGTTTAGGGCCAGCCCGGCAGGCTAACTATGGCTACACCTTC,CASSLGPARQANYGYTF
TRBV2,TRBD2,TRBJ2-1,.,TGTGCCAGCAGGCTTCCTAGCGGGATAGTTGAGCAGTTCTTC,CASRLPSGIVEQFF
TRBV5-1,.,TRBJ2-3,many,TGCGCCAGCAGCTGGTGGTTGAGGGCTTCCACAGATACGCAGTATTTT,CASSWWLRASTDTQYF
TRBV9,.,TRBJ1-6,many,TGTGCCAGCAGCGTAGCTGGGGTCGGGGGGAATTCACCCCTCCACTTT,CASSVAGVGGNSPLHF
TRBV2,.,TRBJ2-1,.,TGTGCCAGCCGGGAACTAGCTTTTGAGCAGTTCTTC,CASRELAFEQFF
TRBV20-1,TRBD2,TRBJ2-7,.,TGCAGTGCTAGGAGAAGCGGGAGTGCCTACGAGCAGTACTTC,CSARRSGSAYEQYF
TRBV28,.,TRBJ2-1,many,TGTGCCAGCAGTTTTGGGGTGGACTACAATGAGCAGTTCTTC,CASSFGVDYNEQFF
TRBV7-6,.,TRBJ1-4,.,TGTGCCAGCAGTTGGCAGGAGGGGGCTAATGAAAAACTGTTTTTT,CASSWQEGANEKLFF
TRBV12-3/TRBV12-4,TRBD1,TRBJ2-3,many,TGTGCCAGCAGTTATTTTTCTCCCGGGACAGGGGCCCACTATACGCAGTATTTT,CASSYFSPGTGAHYTQYF
TRBV28,TRBD2,TRBJ2-7,many,TGTGCCAGCAGTTCCGAGACCTATAGCGGGAGGCCCCCCTACGAGCAGTACTTC,CASSSETYSGRPPYEQYF
TRBV12-5,.,TRBJ2-5,many,TGTGCTAGTGGTTTGAGTCCAGGAGCGGCCCAGTACTTC,CASGLSPGAAQYF
TRBV6-1,.,TRBJ1-5,.,TGTGCCAGCACCAGCACTGCCATGGGCAATCAGCCCCAGCATTTT,CASTSTAMGNQPQHF
TRBV6-1,.,TRBJ2-5,.,TGTGCCAGCAGTGAAGCGGGGCGGGGTGGTATAGAGACCCAGTACTTC,CASSEAGRGGIETQYF
TRBV5-4,TRBD2,TRBJ2-7,.,TGTGCCAGCAGCTCCAACGCGACTAGCGGGAAACGCTCCTACGAGCAGTACTTC,CASSSNATSGKRSYEQYF
TRBV28,.,TRBJ2-1,many,TGTGCGAAGCATACCCGGCGGACACCTGGGGACAATGAGCAGTTCTTC,CAKHTRRTPGDNEQFF
TRBV12-3/TRBV12-4,.,TRBJ2-3,many,TGTGCCAGCACTCTTCAGGCAGCCGCCCATACGCAGTATTTT,CASTLQAAAHTQYF
TRBV5-1,.,TRBJ2-1,many,TGCGCCAGCAGCTGGACTCTAAGCTCCTACAATGAGCAGTTCTTC,CASSWTLSSYNEQFF
TRBV11-2,.,TRBJ2-4,many,TGTGCCAGCAGCCCCCAGGGAGGGGGGTCAGACATTCAGTACTTC,CASSPQGGGSDIQYF
TRBV11-2,.,TRBJ1-4,many,TGTGCCAGCAGCTCCAACTCCCGGGAGAATGAAAAACTGTTTTTT,CASSSNSRENEKLFF
TRBV2,TRBD1,TRBJ2-7,few,TGTGCCAGCAGTGGATGGACAGGAACCTACGAGCAGTACTTC,CASSGWTGTYEQYF
TRBV2,.,TRBJ1-1,.,TGTGTCAAGGGACATCTGAACACTGAAGCTTTCTTT,CVKGHLNTEAFF
TRBV30,.,TRBJ2-7,many,TGTGCCGTACTACAGGGCTCCTACGAGCAGTACTTC,CAVLQGSYEQYF
TRBV9,TRBD2,TRBJ2-1,many,TGTGCCAGCAGCGTAAGATCGGGACTAGCGGGACCATTCGATGAGCAGTTCTTC,CASSVRSGLAGPFDEQFF
TRBV29-1,.,TRBJ1-3,.,TGCAGTCTCCAGGGCGCTGGAAACACCATATATTTT,CSLQGAGNTIYF
TRBV29-1,TRBD2,TRBJ2-1,many,TGCAGCGTTTCTGGGACTAGCACGCCGGCATGGGAGCAGTTCTTC,CSVSGTSTPAWEQFF
TRBV6-9,TRBD1,TRBJ1-3,.,TGTGCCAGCAGTGAGGAGGGACAGGCGCCTGGAAACACCATATATTTT,CASSEEGQAPGNTIYF
TRBV19,.,TRBJ1-5,few,TGTGCCAGTAGTACCCGTGTTTCTGATCAGCCCCAGCATTTT,CASSTRVSDQPQHF
TRBV5-8,TRBD2,TRBJ2-1,many,TGTGCCAGCAGTTACGGGACTAGGGATAACAATGAGCAGTTCTTC,CASSYGTRDNNEQFF
TRBV19,.,TRBJ2-1,many,TGTGCCAGTACCGCCTACAATGAGCAGTTCTTC,CASTAYNEQFF
TRBV5-1,TRBD1,TRBJ1-2,many,TGCGCCAGCAGCGCAGGGGGTAACTATGGCTACACCTTC,CASSAGGNYGYTF